This T cell receptor (beta chain) was sequenced during a study of tumor and adjacent non-tumor tissue in lung cancer listed by TCRdb under 2018. A note on the overall study: By cancer type, the cohort comprised eleven to twelve adenocarcinoma patients, 2 squamous cell carcinoma patients and 1 small cell lung cancer patient. The roughly 15 patients were aged roughly 30 to 76 years, included about ten men and 5 women, and had TNM stage I to III disease. In total, sequencing yielded fewer than 150 million productive TCRbeta reads, which works out to an average of approximately 4 million reads per sample. Using bulk TCRbeta repertoires from roughly 14 lung cancer patients, the study set lung tumor tissue side by side with matched distant non-tumor lung tissue. More than 25 paired specimens, one tumor and one normal lung sample per patient, were profiled by TCRbeta CDR3 sequencing.

Results and caveats for the whole study, not just this receptor: In normal lung, the top 100 clones accounted for a significantly larger cumulative share of the repertoire than in tumor tissue. Only about 15 patients were in the cohort, and the authors stated that larger samples and more detailed clinical data are needed. Significantly higher TCR diversity was found in younger patients, and higher tumor TCR diversity was associated with shorter overall and disease-free survival. TCR diversity (inverse Simpson) was significantly higher in tumor than in normal lung tissue (about 400 vs 150, P = 0.0075, Mann-Whitney U test). Neither the sequencing platform nor unique molecular identifiers are named or mentioned anywhere in the methods. Because peripheral blood was not sequenced, blood TCRbeta repertoires in the lung cancer patients of the study were not examined.

Taken from cysteine to phenylalanine, the CDR3 has 13 residues. The read is trimmed to its CDR3 DNA, 39 bases read in frame from base 1. Reading the germline V gene (reference sequence) gives CDR1 SGHAT and CDR2 FQDESV. V loses 4 bases, J loses 8 bases, and the germline ends lie 9 bases apart. Library preparation was by multiplex PCR. The sequencing machine was an Illumina HiSeq 2500. TCRbeta libraries were constructed through three rounds of nested PCR with primers (Table S4) according to protocols adapted from ARM-PCR. Before sequencing, PCR products in the 200-500 bp range were cut out of the gel and cleaned up using the QIAquick gel extraction kit. The study's processing was this. Reads were cleaned using Trimmomatic, were merged into complete CDR3 sequences using FLASH, and were assigned to V(D)J germline segments using MiTCR. VDJtools was used to compute clonal diversity as the inverse Simpson's index. A read counted as productive if the sequence was in-frame and lacked a premature stop codon. The raw public reads went through TCRdb reprocessing: fastp at Q25, MiXCR clone calling, in-frame beta chains kept. Identical CDR3 protein sequences are pooled into one entry, listed with their most common genes and DNA. In this record, the V and J calls reflect TCRdb's handling and not the investigators' own analysis. The sample table lists 200,000 to 250,000 distinct CDR3 sequences, 60% to 75% of them with a count of one. In total, the top ten clones hold almost 25% of the sample.

RNA was extracted from bulk unsorted tissue and checked for quality with a NanoDrop ND-1000 and an Agilent 2100. The donors were newly diagnosed lung cancer patients admitted for thoracic surgery in China from August to November 2014 who had not received prior chemotherapy. Patients who had received previous radiotherapy or chemotherapy, or who had another concurrent cancer, were excluded from the study. Surgical tissue pieces of about 1-2.1 cm3 were preserved in RNAlater solution and stored at -80 °C until use. This clonotype was seen many times. Its antigen remains undetermined. Within one base of it there is no much larger clone, and no base qualities were kept.

The chain uses TRBV11-1 and TRBJ1-6, with no D gene named confidently. Sequencing was performed on lung tumor tissue. This TCR was sampled from a man in his sixties with non-small cell lung cancer. The nucleotide sequence is given as TGTGCCAGCAGCTACAAACTTGATTCACCCCTCCACTTT. Translated, it gives CASSYKLDSPLHF. Reference TRBV11-1 and TRBJ1-6 proteins supply the regions before and after the CDR3; the full variable domain is: EAEVAQSPRYKITEKSQAVAFWCDPISGHATLYWYRQILGQGPELLVQFQDESVVDDSQLPKDRFSAERLKGVDSTLKIQPAELGDSAMYLCASSYKLDSPLHFGNGTRLTVT.